This entry describes one TCR beta chain. This sample stems from a study of shared clonotypes between healthy human individuals. Study-level information: Plates per donor: three CD4 naive, three CD4 memory, two CD8 naive, one CD8 memory.

The germline CDR1 and CDR2 sequences are SGHDN and FVKESK. V lost 1 base, J lost 10 bases, and 23 bases lay in between. The CDR3 has 17 residues. Method: immunoSEQ multiplex PCR; TCRdb's copy keeps in-frame clones and lacks some. This sample has roughly 2.6 million clones, with more than 90% found just once. Sequencing was done on a sample of naive CD4+ T cells sorted from blood. Subset meaning: CD45RA+ positively selected. This sequence was found in a man between 18 and 35 years old in good health. The genes are TRBV14 and TRBJ2-1, with D perhaps matching TRBD1 or TRBD2 (5 bases each). The CDR3 loop reads CASSQVRALEGSGEQFF. Here the CDR3 DNA reads TGTGCCAGCAGCCAAGTCAGGGCGCTTGAGGGCTCGGGGGAGCAGTTCTTC.